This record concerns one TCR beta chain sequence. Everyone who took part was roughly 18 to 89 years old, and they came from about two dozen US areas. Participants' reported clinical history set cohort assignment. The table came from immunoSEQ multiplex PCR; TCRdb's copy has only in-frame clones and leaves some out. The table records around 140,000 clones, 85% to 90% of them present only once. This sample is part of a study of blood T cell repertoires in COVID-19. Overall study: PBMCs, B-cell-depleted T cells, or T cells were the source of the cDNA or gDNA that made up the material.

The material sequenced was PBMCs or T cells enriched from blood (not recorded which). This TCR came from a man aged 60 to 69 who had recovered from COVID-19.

In DNA form, the CDR3 reads TGTGCCAGTATAGGCTTTTACCAGGGGAACAATGAGCAGTTCTTC. This encodes CASIGFYQGNNEQFF. The V gene is TRBV19, the J gene TRBJ2-1, with D possibly being TRBD1 (6 bases). CDR1 and CDR2 (germline): LNHDA, SQIVND (reference sequence). With 7 bases removed from V and 5 bases from J, the gap between germline ends came to 18 bases. This CDR3 spans 15 amino acids.